One and the same sample provided the 14 T cell receptor beta chains below, sequenced in a study of control samples from healthy donors and cancer patients. The method was immunoSEQ multiplex PCR; TCRdb's version includes in-frame clones alone and lacks a portion of them. The repertoire includes 100,000 to 150,000 clones, over 85% of them detected once, and 4.5% to 7% sits in the top ten. Sequencing was carried out using blood. The receptors derive from a man aged 18 to 30 in good health.

The chain has TRBV4-2 and TRBJ2-2, with no clear D. Germline lookup yields CDR1 LGHNA and CDR2 YNFKEQ. The CDR3 covers 13 residues. V was clipped by 8 bases and J by 1 base, with 8 bases between them. CDR3 coding DNA: TGTGCCAGCTCTTGGAAGAACACCGGGGAGCTGTTTTTT. Encoded protein: CASSWKNTGELFF.

The chain joins TRBV10-3 to TRBJ1-5; D unresolved. Deletions cut 3 bases from V and 3 bases from J, with 9 bases between. The germline V gene has CDR1 ENHRY and CDR2 SYGVKD. The CDR3 is 14 residues long. The CDR3 reads CAISDNGDNQPQHF. DNA of the CDR3: TGTGCCATCAGTGACAACGGTGACAATCAGCCCCAGCATTTT.

The V gene is TRBV11-1, the J gene TRBJ1-5; D ambiguous. In germline, CDR1 is SGHAT, CDR2 FQDESV (reference sequence). The CDR3 is 13 residues long. The ends were cut back, 5 bases at V and 5 bases at J, with 10 bases in the middle. CDR3 protein: CASSVTLDQPQHF. In DNA, the CDR3 is TGTGCCAGCAGCGTGACCCTTGATCAGCCCCAGCATTTT.

The chain has TRBV6-5 and TRBJ1-5; D unresolved. The V and J ends lost 0 bases and 11 bases respectively, with 11 bases between them. The germline CDR1 and CDR2 sequences are MNHEY and SVGAGI. The CDR3 sequence is 13 residues long. This CDR3 reads CASSYSGIGTQHF. The DNA of the CDR3 is TGTGCCAGCAGTTACTCGGGTATAGGGACCCAGCATTTT.

The chain uses TRBV5-1 and TRBJ2-4; possible D gene TRBD2, 6 bases. The CDR3 runs to 15 residues. Trimming shortened V by 7 bases and J by 0 bases, and 14 bases separated the two germline ends. Looked up from germline, CDR1 is SGHRS and CDR2 is YFSETQ. CDR3: CASRLTGVAKNIQYF. The CDR3 DNA follows: TGCGCCAGCCGACTGACGGGGGTAGCCAAAAACATTCAGTACTTC.

The gene calls are TRBV6-5 and TRBJ1-2; tentatively, D is TRBD1 (5 bases). The V gene lost 8 bases and the J gene lost 6 bases, with 19 bases spanning the gap. CDR3 length: 14 amino acids. Looked up from germline, CDR1 is MNHEY and CDR2 is SVGAGI. The CDR3 region is CASAGGLGTDGYTF. Written as DNA, the CDR3 is TGTGCCAGCGCAGGCGGCCTCGGGACCGATGGCTACACCTTC.

The table lists this clone with a count of one. V and J are TRBV10-3 and TRBJ2-2; 9 positions agree with TRBD2. Germline V gene data show CDR1 as ENHRY and CDR2 as SYGVKD. Germline trimming cut 0 bases from V and 5 bases from J; bases unmatched to any gene: 4. This CDR3 is built from 16 residues. For the CDR3, the DNA is TGTGCCATCAGTGAGTCAGAAAGCGGGGGGACCGGGGAGCTGTTTTTT. Its protein product is CAISESESGGTGELFF.

This chain uses TRBV19 with TRBJ1-5; D might be TRBD1 (5 bases). This CDR3 region has 20 residues. The germline V gene encodes CDR1 LNHDA and CDR2 SQIVND (reference sequence). V lost 5 bases to trimming and J lost 2 bases, with 28 bases between them. This chain's CDR3 is CASSSGSGRSVRGGNQPQHF. In nucleotides, the CDR3 is TGTGCCAGTAGTTCTGGCTCAGGCAGGAGTGTAAGAGGGGGCAATCAGCCCCAGCATTTT.

This clone was recorded only once. V is TRBV27 and J is TRBJ1-1; 9 nucleotides align to TRBD1. Trimming at V came to 3 bases and at J to 5 bases, leaving 7 bases not matched to a gene. Germline CDR1 MNHEY, CDR2 SMNVEV (reference sequence). The length of the CDR3 is 15 residues. As DNA, the CDR3 is TGTGCCAGCAGTTTTAAGGGGACAGGGAGGACTGAAGCTTTCTTT. It codes for CASSFKGTGRTEAFF.

This rearrangement joins TRBV29-1 to TRBJ1-1; D is possibly TRBD1 (6 bases). V was cut by 4 bases and J by 0 bases, with 9 bases left in between. The germline V gene encodes CDR1 SQVTM and CDR2 ANQGSEA. The CDR3 totals 13 residues. The DNA of the CDR3 is TGCAGCGTTGTACAGGGAATGAACACTGAAGCTTTCTTT. The encoded protein is CSVVQGMNTEAFF.

V gene TRBV3-1 (or the pseudogene TRBV3-2) combines with J gene TRBJ2-5, with D possibly being TRBD2 (6 bases). This CDR3 region has 14 residues. Germline lookup yields CDR1 LGHDT and CDR2 YNNKEL (reference sequence). V lost 0 bases and J 5 bases, leaving 10 bases between the germline ends. The CDR3 DNA sequence: TGTGCCAGCAGCCAAGAAGTGGGGAGGGAGACCCAGTACTTC. This translates into CASSQEVGRETQYF.

This chain links TRBV4-1 with TRBJ1-4; D unresolved. The CDR3 has 13 residues. V was shortened by 4 bases and J by 7 bases, with 10 bases between the two germline ends. CDR1 and CDR2 from the germline V gene are MGHRA and YSYEKL. CDR3 sequence: CASSRLLGEKLFF. The CDR3 coding sequence is TGCGCCAGCAGCCGGCTTTTAGGTGAAAAACTGTTTTTT.

The chain recombines TRBV9 with TRBJ1-5; 7 positions match TRBD1. CDR1 SGDLS and CDR2 YYNGEE come from the germline V gene. The CDR3 is 15 amino acids. The V and J ends lost 1 base and 4 bases, in that order; junction bases with no gene match: 5. This CDR3 reads CASSVSGTANQPQHF. The CDR3, as DNA: TGTGCCAGCAGCGTATCTGGGACAGCAAATCAGCCCCAGCATTTT.

The gene calls are TRBV11-3 and TRBJ2-1, with a possible D match to TRBD2 (7 bases). Trimming took off 2 bases at V and 4 bases at J, with 12 bases between the two ends. CDR3 length equals 15 residues. The germline V gene has CDR1 SGHNT and CDR2 YENEEA. This CDR3 reads CASSLRGAVYNEQFF. The CDR3 DNA reads TGTGCCAGCAGCTTACGGGGGGCGGTGTACAATGAGCAGTTCTTC.